Here is one T cell receptor (beta chain) with its context. Its binding antigen is unknown. The input lacks base qualities; no much larger clone sits a single base away. TCRbeta CDR3 regions were amplified from genomic DNA by means of the immunoSEQ Assay, a bias-controlled multiplex PCR. The paper's processing steps were these. Nucleated cell counts per sample were estimated from amplification of reference gene primers within the assay. To quantify the absolute abundance of each unique TCRbeta CDR3 rearrangement, sequence reads were collapsed and filtered. Productive Simpson clonality was computed per sample as the square root of Simpson's diversity index over productive rearrangements. TCRdb holds this immuneACCESS table with in-frame rearrangements only. Some clones are missing; in checked studies, unresolved V genes explain under half, and the rest has no known cause. V and J calls and clone size come straight from that table; D and trimming were deduced from the DNA. A total of about 49,000 clones appear in this sample, roughly 86% of them only once. Less than 6.5% of the sample comes from the top ten.

Each collaborating institution followed its own protocols to collect whole blood in K2EDTA tubes. Collaborator samples were shipped for TCRbeta analysis as frozen whole blood, isolated PBMCs, or DNA extracted from either sample type. This sample was taken from a study of blood T cell repertoires in COVID-19 (dated by TCRdb to the early 2020s). For context, the study as a whole: Collaborator samples came from the United States, Italy and Spain and covered acute and convalescent phases of COVID-19. HLA class I and class II types, where available, came from metadata supplied by the sample provider rather than from assay-based typing. The material from the prospective study consisted of cDNA or gDNA derived from T cells, B-cell-depleted T cells, or PBMCs. The sample metadata nearly always contained a de-identified subject ID, COVID-19 status, age in years and sex. Samples were obtained from the ongoing ImmuneRACE study (first 160 participants) and from about 1,300 subjects provided by 6 global collaborators. The dataset comprised deeply sampled blood TCRbeta repertoires from subjects exposed to, actively infected with, or recovered from COVID-19. A freely available public database, intended as a resource for researchers studying the immune response to SARS-CoV-2, is where the repertoires were released. Summary of the overall study and its limitations: The amount of clinical and demographic metadata varied by source and participant and was provided uncurated.

The germline V gene (reference sequence) sets CDR1 to LNHDA and CDR2 to SQIVND. V has 3 bases trimmed and J has 9 bases trimmed; junction bases matching no gene number 7. The CDR3 holds 16 amino acids from the cysteine to the phenylalanine. The DNA shown is the 48-base CDR3, in frame from base 1. This chain joins TRBV19 to TRBJ2-1, with 14 bases aligning to TRBD2. This receptor was obtained from a man aged 35 to 55 with active COVID-19. Material for sequencing was peripheral blood. The CDR3 reads CASSMWGLAGASEQFF. The nucleotide sequence reads as follows: TGTGCCAGTAGTATGTGGGGACTAGCGGGAGCGAGTGAGCAGTTCTTC.